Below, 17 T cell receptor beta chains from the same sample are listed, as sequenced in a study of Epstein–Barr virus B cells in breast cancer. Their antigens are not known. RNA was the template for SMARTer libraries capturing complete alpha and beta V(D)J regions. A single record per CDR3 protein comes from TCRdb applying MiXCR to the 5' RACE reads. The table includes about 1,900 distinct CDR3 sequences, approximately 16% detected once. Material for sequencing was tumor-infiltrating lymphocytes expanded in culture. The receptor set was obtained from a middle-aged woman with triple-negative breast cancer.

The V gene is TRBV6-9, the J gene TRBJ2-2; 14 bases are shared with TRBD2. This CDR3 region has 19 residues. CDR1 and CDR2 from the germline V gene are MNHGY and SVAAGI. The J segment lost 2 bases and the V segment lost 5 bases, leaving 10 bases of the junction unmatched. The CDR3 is CASSPDPTSGRANTGELFF. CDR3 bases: TGTGCCAGCAGTCCCGACCCGACTAGCGGGAGGGCCAACACCGGGGAGCTGTTTTTT.

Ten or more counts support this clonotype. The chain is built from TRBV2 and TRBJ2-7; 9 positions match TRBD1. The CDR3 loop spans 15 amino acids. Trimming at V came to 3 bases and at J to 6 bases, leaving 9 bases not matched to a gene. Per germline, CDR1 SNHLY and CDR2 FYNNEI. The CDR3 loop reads CASSEGQGFRPEQYF. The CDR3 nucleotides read TGTGCCAGCAGTGAGGGACAGGGATTTAGACCCGAGCAGTACTTC. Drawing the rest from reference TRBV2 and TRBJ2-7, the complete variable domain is EPEVTQTPSHQVTQMGQEVILRCVPISNHLYFYWYRQILGQKVEFLVSFYNNEISEKSEIFDDQFSVERPDGSNFTLKIRSTKLEDSAMYFCASSEGQGFRPEQYFGPGTRLTVT.

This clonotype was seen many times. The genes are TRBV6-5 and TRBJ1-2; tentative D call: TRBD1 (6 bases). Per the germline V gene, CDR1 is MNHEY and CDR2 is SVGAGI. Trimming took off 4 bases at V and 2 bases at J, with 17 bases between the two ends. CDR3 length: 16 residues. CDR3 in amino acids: CASSSVQGGYNYGYTF. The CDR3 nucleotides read TGTGCCAGCAGTTCGGTACAAGGGGGTTACAACTATGGCTACACCTTC.

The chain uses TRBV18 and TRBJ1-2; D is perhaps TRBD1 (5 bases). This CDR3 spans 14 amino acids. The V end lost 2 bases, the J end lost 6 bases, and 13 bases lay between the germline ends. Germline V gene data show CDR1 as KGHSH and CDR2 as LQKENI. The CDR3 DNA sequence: TGTGCCAGCTCACCATTTCAGGGAAGGGATGGCTACACCTTC. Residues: CASSPFQGRDGYTF.

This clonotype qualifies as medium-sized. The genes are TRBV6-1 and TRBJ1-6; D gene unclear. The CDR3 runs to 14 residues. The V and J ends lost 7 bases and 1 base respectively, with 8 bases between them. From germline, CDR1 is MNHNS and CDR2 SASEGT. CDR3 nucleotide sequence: TGTGCCAGCACTTTAGGGTCCTATAATTCACCCCTCCACTTT. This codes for CASTLGSYNSPLHF.

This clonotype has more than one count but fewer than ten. The CDR3 here is CASKTGTVYNSPLHF. The CDR3 DNA sequence: TGCGCCAGCAAAACCGGGACGGTCTATAATTCACCCCTCCACTTT. V and J are TRBV10-1 and TRBJ1-6, with D tentatively TRBD1 (5 bases). The V gene's germline CDR1 is WNHNN and CDR2 SYGVQD (reference sequence). V was trimmed by 7 bases and J by 3 bases, leaving 13 bases between them. The CDR3 is made up of 15 amino acids.

CDR3: CSARGGSSYNEQFF. DNA for the CDR3: TGCAGTGCTAGAGGCGGGAGTTCCTACAATGAGCAGTTCTTC. The V gene is TRBV20-1, the J gene TRBJ2-1; TRBD2 matches 7 bases. The CDR3 contains 14 residues. Germline V gene data show CDR1 as DFQATT and CDR2 as SNEGSKA (reference sequence). V trimming: 1 base; J trimming: 1 base; junction bases outside the gene matches: 1.

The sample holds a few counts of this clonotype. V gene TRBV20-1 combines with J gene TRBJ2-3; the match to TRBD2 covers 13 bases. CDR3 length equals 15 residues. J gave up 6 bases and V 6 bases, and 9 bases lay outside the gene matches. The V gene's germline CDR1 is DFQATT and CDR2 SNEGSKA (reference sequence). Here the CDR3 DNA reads TGCAGTGCGCCGACTAGCGGGAGGAGAGCGGATACGCAGTATTTT. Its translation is CSAPTSGRRADTQYF.

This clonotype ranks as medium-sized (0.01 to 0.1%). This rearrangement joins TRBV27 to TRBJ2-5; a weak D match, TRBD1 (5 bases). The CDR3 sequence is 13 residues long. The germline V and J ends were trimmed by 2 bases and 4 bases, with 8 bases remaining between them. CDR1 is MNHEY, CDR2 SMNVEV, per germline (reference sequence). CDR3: CASSLRGGETQYF. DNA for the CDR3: TGTGCCAGCAGTTTAAGGGGTGGAGAGACCCAGTACTTC.

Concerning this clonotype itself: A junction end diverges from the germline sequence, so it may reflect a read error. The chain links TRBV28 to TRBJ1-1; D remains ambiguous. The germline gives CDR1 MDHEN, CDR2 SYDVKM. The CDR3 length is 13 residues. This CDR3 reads CASSLSNMWEAIF. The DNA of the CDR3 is TGTGCCAGTAGTTTATCTAATATGTGGGAAGCTATCTTT.

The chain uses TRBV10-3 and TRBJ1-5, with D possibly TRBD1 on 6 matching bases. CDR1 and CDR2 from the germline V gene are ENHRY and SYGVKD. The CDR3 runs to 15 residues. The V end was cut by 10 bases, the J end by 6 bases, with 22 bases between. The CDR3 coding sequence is TGTGCCACTGGGGGGGGGGACACAACCCTTCAGCCCCAGCATTTT. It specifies CATGGGDTTLQPQHF.

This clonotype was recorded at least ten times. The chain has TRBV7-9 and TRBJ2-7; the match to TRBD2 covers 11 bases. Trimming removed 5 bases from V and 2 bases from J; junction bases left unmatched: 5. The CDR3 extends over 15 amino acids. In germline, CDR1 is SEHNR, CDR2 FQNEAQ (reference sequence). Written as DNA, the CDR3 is TGTGCCAGCAGCCCTCTAGCGGGAGGAACCTACGAGCAGTACTTC. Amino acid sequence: CASSPLAGGTYEQYF.

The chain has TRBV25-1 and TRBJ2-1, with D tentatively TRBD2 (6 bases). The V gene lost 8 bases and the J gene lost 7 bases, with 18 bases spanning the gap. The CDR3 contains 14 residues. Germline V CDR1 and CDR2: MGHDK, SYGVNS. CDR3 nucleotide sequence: TGTGCCAGCGGTCGCGGGGTCCAGAGGAATGAGCAGTTCTTC. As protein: CASGRGVQRNEQFF.

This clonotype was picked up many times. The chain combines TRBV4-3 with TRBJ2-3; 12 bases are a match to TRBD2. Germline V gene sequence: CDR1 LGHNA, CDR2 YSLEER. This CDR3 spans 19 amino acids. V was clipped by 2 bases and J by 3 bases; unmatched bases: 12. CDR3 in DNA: TGCGCCAGCAGCCAAAGACCTGTGGCTAGCGGGGGGGTGACAGATACGCAGTATTTT. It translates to CASSQRPVASGGVTDTQYF.

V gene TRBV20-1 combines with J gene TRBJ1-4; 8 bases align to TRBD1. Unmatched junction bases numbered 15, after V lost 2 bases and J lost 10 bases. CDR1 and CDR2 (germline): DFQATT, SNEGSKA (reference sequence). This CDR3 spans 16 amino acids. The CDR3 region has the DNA TGCAGTGCTAGACGGCTCGGGGGACAGGCTCTAGGAAAACTGTTTTTT. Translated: CSARRLGGQALGKLFF.

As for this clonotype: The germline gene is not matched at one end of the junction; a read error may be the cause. Written as DNA, the CDR3 is TGTGCCAGCAGTCCAGGGGTCGGGAGCCAGGAAAATTTC. Translating it yields CASSPGVGSQENF. The V and J genes are TRBV28 and TRBJ2-7, with D perhaps matching TRBD1 or TRBD2 (6 bases each). Germline V CDR1 and CDR2: MDHEN, SYDVKM. CDR3 size: 13 residues.

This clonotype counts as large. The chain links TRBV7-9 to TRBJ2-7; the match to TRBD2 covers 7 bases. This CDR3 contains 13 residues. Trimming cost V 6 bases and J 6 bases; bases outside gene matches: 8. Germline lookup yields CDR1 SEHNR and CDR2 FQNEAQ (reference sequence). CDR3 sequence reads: CASSPQGGSEQYF. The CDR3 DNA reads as TGTGCCAGCAGTCCTCAGGGAGGGTCCGAGCAGTACTTC.